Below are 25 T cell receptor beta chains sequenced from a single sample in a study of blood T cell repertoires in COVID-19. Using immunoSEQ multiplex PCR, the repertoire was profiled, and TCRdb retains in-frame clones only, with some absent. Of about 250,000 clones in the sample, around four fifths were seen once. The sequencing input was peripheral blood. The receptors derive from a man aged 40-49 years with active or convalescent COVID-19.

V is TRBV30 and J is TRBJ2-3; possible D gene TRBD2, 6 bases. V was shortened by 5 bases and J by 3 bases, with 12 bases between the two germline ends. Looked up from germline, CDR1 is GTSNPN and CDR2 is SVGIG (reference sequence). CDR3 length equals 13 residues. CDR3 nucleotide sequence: TGTGCCTGGGGGACTGGGGGGACAGATACGCAGTATTTT. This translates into CAWGTGGTDTQYF. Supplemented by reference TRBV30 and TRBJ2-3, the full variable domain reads SQTIHQWPATLVQPVGSPLSLECTVEGTSNPNLYWYRQAAGRGLQLLFYSVGIGQISSEVPQNLSASRPQDRQFILSSKKLLLSDSGFYLCAWGTGGTDTQYFGPGTRLTVL.

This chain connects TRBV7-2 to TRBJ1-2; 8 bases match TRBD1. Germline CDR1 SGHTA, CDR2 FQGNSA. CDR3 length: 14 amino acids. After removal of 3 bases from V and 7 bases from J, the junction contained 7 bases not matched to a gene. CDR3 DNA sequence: TGTGCCAGCAGCTTTAACCAGGGGGCGACTGGCTACACCTTC. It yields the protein CASSFNQGATGYTF.

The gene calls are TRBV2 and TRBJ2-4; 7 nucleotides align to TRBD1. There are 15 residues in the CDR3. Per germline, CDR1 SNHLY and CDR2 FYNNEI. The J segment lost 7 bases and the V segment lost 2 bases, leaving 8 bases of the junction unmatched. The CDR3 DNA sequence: TGTGCCAGCAGTGAAATGAGCCCAGGGGGTAACATTCAGTACTTC. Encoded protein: CASSEMSPGGNIQYF.

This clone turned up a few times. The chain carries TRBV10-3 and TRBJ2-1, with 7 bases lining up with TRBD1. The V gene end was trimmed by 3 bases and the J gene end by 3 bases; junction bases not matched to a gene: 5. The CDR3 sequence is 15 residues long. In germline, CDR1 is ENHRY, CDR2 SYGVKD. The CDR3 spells CAISESGTDYNEQFF. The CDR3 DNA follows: TGTGCCATCAGTGAATCCGGGACAGACTACAATGAGCAGTTCTTC.

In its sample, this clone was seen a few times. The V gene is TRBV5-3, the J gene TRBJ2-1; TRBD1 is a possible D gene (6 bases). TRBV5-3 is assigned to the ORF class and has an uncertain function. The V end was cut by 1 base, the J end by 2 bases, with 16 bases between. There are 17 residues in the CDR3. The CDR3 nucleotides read TGTGCCAGAAGCTTGAGGGCCGTCCAGGGGCCCTACAATGAGCAGTTCTTC. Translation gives CARSLRAVQGPYNEQFF.

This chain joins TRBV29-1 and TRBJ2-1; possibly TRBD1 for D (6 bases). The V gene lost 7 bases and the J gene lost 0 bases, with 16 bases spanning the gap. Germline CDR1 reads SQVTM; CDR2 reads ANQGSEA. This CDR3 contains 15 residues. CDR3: CSAPGGQSSYNEQFF. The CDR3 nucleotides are TGCAGCGCCCCCGGAGGACAGAGCTCCTACAATGAGCAGTTCTTC.

CDR3 DNA sequence: TGTGCCAGCAGTGAGCAGGGTACCGGGGAGCTGTTTTTT. Translation gives CASSEQGTGELFF. The chain employs TRBV6-4 and TRBJ2-2; the D gene is possibly TRBD1 (5 bases). The CDR3 is 13 residues long. The germline V gene encodes CDR1 MRHNA and CDR2 SNTAGT. V lost 3 bases, J lost 5 bases, and 7 bases lay in between.

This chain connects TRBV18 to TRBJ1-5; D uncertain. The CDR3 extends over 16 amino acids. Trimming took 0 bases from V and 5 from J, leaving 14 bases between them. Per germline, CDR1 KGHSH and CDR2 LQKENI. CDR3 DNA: TGTGCCAGCTCACCACCTGGGTCCTGGAGGGATCAGCCCCAGCATTTT. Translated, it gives CASSPPGSWRDQPQHF.

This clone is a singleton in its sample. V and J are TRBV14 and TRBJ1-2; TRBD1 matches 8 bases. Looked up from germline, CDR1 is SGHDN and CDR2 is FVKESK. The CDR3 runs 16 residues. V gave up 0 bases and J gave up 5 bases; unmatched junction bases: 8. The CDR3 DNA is TGTGCCAGCAGCCAAGAGGACAGGGTCGGAGGGTATGGCTACACCTTC. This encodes CASSQEDRVGGYGYTF.

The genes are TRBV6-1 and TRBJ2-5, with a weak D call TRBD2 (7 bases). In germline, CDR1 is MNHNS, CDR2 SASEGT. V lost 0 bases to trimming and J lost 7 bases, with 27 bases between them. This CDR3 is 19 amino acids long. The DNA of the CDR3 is TGTGCCAGCAGTGAAGCGAGAGGGGGGGCGGCACCACGAAAGGGGACCCAGTACTTC. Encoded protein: CASSEARGGAAPRKGTQYF.

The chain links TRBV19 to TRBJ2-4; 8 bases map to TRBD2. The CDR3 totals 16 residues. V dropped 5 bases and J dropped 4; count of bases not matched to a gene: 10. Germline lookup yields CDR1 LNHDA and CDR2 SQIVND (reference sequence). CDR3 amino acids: CASSLEAGVAKNIQYF. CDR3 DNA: TGTGCCAGTAGTCTCGAAGCGGGAGTAGCTAAAAACATTCAGTACTTC.

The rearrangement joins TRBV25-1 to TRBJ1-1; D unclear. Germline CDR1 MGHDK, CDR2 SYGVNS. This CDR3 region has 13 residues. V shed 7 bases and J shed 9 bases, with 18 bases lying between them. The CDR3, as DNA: TGTGCCAGCAACGCCCCTGGCACTAACCAAGCTTTCTTT. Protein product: CASNAPGTNQAFF.

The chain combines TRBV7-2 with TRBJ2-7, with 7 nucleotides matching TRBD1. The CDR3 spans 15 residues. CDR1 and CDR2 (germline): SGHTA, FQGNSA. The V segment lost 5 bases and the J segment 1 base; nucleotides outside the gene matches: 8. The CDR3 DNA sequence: TGTGCCAGCAGCCCGGACAGGAATCCTTCCTACGAGCAGTACTTC. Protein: CASSPDRNPSYEQYF.

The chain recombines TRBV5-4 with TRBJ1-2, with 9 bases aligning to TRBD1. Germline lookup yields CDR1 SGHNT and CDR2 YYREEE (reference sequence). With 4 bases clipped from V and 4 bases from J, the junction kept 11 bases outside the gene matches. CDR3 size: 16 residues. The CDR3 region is CASSPGQGVLLYGYTF. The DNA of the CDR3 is TGTGCCAGCAGCCCGGGACAGGGAGTGCTACTCTATGGCTACACCTTC.

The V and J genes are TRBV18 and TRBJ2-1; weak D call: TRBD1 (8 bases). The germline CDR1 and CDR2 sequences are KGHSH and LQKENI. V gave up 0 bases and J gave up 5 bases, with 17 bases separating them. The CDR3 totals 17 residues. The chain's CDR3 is CASSPPGEGQVNNEQFF. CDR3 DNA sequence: TGTGCCAGCTCACCACCGGGGGAGGGACAGGTTAACAATGAGCAGTTCTTC.

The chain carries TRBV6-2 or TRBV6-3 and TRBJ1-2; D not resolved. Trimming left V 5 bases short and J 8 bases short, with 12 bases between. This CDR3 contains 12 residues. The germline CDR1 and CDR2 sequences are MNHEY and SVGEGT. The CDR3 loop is CASSPPIVGYTF. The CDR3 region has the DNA TGTGCCAGCAGTCCCCCCATTGTCGGCTACACCTTC.

The CDR3: CASSETGAYEQYF. The CDR3, as DNA: TGTGCCAGCAGTGAGACAGGGGCCTACGAGCAGTACTTC. The chain recombines TRBV25-1 with TRBJ2-7; 8 nucleotides line up with TRBD1. Germline-derived CDR1 and CDR2 are MGHDK and SYGVNS. V lost 3 bases, J lost 2 bases, and 0 bases stayed unmatched. The CDR3 consists of 13 residues.

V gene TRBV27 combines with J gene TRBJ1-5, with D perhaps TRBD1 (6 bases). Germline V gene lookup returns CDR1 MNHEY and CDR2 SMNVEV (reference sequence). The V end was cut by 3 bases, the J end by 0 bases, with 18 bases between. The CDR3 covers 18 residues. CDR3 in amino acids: CASSFRGRGAYSNQPQHF. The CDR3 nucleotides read TGTGCCAGCAGTTTCAGGGGCAGGGGCGCCTATAGCAATCAGCCCCAGCATTTT.

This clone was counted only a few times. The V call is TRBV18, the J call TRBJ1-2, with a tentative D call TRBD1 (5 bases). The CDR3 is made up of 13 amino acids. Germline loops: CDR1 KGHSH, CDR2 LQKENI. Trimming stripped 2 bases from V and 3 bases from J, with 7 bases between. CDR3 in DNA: TGTGCCAGCTCACCAATAGGGGACTATGGCTACACCTTC. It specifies CASSPIGDYGYTF.

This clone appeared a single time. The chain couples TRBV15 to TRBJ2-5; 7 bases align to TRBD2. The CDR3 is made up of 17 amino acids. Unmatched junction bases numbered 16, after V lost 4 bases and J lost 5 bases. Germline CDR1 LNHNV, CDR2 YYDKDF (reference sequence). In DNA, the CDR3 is TGTGCCACCAGCACCCCACCGGGGGGAGAGGTTGGGGAGACCCAGTACTTC. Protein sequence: CATSTPPGGEVGETQYF. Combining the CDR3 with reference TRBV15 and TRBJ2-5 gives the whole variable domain DAMVIQNPRYQVTQFGKPVTLSCSQTLNHNVMYWYQQKSSQAPKLLFHYYDKDFNNEADTPDNFQSRRPNTSFCFLDIRSPGLGDTAMYLCATSTPPGGEVGETQYFGPGTRLLVL.

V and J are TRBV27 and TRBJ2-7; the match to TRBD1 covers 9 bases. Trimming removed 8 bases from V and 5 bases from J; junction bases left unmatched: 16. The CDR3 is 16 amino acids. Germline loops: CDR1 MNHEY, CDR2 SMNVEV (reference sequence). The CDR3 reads CASGIVAGTGTHEQYF. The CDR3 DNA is TGTGCCAGCGGGATTGTAGCCGGGACAGGGACCCACGAGCAGTACTTC.

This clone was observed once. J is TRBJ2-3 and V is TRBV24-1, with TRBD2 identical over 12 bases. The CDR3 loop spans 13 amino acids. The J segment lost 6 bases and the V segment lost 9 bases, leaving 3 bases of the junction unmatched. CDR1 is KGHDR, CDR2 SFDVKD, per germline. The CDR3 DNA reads TGTGCCACCGGGACTAGCGGGTTGGATACGCAGTATTTT. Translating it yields CATGTSGLDTQYF.

CDR3 protein: CASSSGQTDTQYF. CDR3 in DNA: TGTGCCAGTAGTTCCGGACAGACAGATACGCAGTATTTT. The rearrangement links TRBV19 to TRBJ2-3; D perhaps matches TRBD1 (6 bases). V dropped 5 bases and J dropped 3 bases, with 9 bases sitting between them. Germline-derived CDR1 and CDR2 are LNHDA and SQIVND (reference sequence). CDR3 size: 13 residues.

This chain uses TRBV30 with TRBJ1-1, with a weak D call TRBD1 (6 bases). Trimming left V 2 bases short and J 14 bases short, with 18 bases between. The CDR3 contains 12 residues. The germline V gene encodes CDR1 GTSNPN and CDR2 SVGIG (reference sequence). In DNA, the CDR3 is TGTGCCTGGAGTCGGCTACAGGGTTTTCGATTCTTT. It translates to CAWSRLQGFRFF.

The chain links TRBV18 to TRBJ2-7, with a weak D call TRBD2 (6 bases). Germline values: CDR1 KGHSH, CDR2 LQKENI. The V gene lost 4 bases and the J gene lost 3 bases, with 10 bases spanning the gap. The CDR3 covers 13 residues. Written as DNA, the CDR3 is TGTGCCAGCTCACGCGGGACGCTCTACGAGCAGTACTTC. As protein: CASSRGTLYEQYF.